This T cell receptor beta chain was captured by sequencing in a study of blood T cell repertoires in COVID-19. Study at large: Spain, Italy and the United States supplied samples that represented acute and convalescent COVID-19.

Here immunoSEQ multiplex PCR was the method, and the copy in TCRdb shows in-frame clones only, minus some. The sample shows around 84,000 clones, about 80% of them seen only once. V was shortened by 4 bases and J by 1 base, with 5 bases between the two germline ends. Germline V gene sequence: CDR1 SGHRS, CDR2 YFSETQ. This CDR3 has 12 amino acids. This rearrangement joins TRBV5-1 to TRBJ1-2; D gene unclear. This receptor was obtained from a woman in her thirties or forties with active or convalescent COVID-19. Material for sequencing was peripheral blood. DNA of the CDR3: TGCGCCAGCAGCGGAGTTAACTATGGCTACACCTTC. This sequence encodes CASSGVNYGYTF. Full variable domain (rest looked up from reference TRBV5-1 and TRBJ1-2): KAGVTQTPRYLIKTRGQQVTLSCSPISGHRSVSWYQQTPGQGLQFLFEYFSETQRNKGNFPGRFSGRQFSNSRSEMNVSTLELGDSALYLCASSGVNYGYTFGSGTRLTVV.